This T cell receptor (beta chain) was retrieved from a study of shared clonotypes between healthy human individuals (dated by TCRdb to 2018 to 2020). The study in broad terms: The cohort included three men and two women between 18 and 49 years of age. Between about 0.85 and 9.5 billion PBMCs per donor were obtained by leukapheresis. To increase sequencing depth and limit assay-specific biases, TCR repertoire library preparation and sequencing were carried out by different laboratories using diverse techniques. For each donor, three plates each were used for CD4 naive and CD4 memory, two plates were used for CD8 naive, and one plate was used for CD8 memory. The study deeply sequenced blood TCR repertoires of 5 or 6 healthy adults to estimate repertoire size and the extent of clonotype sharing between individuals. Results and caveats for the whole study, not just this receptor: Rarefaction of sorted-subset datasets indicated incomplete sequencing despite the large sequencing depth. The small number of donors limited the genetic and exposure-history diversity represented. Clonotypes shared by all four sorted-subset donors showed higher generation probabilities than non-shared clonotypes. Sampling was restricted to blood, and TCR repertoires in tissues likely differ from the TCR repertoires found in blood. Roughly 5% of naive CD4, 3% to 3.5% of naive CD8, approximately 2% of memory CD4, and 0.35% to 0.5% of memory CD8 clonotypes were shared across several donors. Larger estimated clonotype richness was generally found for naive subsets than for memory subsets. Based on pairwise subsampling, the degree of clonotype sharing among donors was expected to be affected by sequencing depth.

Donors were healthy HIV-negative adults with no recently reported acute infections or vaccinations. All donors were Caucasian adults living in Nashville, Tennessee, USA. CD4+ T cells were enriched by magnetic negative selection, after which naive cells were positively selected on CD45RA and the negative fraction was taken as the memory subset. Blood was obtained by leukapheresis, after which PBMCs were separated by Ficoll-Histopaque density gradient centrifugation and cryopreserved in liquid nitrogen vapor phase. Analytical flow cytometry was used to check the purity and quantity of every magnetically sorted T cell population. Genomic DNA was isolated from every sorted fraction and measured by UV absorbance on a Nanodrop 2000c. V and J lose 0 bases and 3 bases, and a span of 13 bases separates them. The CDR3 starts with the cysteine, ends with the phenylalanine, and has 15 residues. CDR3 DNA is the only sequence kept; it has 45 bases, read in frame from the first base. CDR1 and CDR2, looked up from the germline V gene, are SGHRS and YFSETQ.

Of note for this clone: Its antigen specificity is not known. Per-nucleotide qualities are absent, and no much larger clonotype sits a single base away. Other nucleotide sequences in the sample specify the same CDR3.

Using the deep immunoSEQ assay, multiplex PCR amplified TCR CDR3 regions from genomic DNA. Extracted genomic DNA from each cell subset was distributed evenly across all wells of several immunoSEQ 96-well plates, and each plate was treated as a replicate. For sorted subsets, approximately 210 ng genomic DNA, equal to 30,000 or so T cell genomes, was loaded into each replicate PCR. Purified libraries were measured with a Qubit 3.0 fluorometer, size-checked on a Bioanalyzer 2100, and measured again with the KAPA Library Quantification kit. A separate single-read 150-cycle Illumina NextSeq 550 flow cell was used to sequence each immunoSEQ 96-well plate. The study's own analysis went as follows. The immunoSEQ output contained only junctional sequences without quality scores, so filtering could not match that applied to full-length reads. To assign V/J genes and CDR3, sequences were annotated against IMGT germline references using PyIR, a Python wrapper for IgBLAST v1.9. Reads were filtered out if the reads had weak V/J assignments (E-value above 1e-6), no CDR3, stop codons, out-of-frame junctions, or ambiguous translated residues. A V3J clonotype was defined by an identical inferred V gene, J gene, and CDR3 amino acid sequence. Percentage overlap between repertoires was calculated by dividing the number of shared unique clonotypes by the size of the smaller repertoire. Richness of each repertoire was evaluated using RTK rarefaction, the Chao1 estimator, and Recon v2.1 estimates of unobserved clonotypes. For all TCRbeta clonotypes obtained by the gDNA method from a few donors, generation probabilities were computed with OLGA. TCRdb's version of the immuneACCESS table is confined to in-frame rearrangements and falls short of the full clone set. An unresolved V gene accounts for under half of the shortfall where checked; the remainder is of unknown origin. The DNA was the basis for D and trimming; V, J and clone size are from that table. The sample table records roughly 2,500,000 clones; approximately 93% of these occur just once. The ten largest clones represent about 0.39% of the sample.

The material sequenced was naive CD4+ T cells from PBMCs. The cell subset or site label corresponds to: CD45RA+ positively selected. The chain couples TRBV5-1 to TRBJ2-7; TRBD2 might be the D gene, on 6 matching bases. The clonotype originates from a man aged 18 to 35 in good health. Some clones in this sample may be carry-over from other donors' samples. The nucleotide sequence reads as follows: TGCGCCAGCAGCTTGGCGGGAGTGTCTAGCTACGAGCAGTACTTC. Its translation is CASSLAGVSSYEQYF.